The 15 T cell receptor beta chains listed next were all sequenced from one sample in a study of read filtering for tumor transcriptome and immune sequencing. The library was built from about 370 ng RNA with molecular barcoded adaptors for alpha/delta and beta/gamma chains. Via MiXCR, TCRdb re-called the reads, giving one row per CDR3 protein. The table records tens of thousands of distinct CDR3 sequences, 14% of them present only once. Sequenced input: a population of CD138-negative cells sorted from bone marrow. The receptors were sampled from a donor aged 40 or older with multiple myeloma.

The table lists this clonotype with many counts. A read error may explain this, as a much larger clone is one base away. The chain uses TRBV20-1 and TRBJ2-1; D is unclear. CDR1 is DFQATT, CDR2 SNEGSKA, per germline (reference sequence). V was pared by 6 bases and J by 0 bases, with 6 bases between. The CDR3 extends over 12 amino acids. CDR3 residues: CSAPGSYNEQFF. The CDR3 DNA reads TGCAGTGCCCCCGGCTCCTACAATGAGCAGTTCTTC.

The DNA of the CDR3 is TGCAGCGTTGAGGGGACAGGGGGCAATCCCTACGAGCAGTACTTC. Translating gives CSVEGTGGNPYEQYF. The rearrangement uses TRBV29-1 and TRBJ2-7; 12 bases match TRBD1. CDR1 and CDR2 (germline): SQVTM, ANQGSEA. The CDR3 covers 15 residues. Trimming at V came to 3 bases and at J to 2 bases, leaving 5 bases not matched to a gene.

In this sample, this clonotype turned up many times. The gene calls are TRBV28 and TRBJ2-1; 7 bases line up with TRBD2. The V gene's germline CDR1 is MDHEN and CDR2 SYDVKM. J gave up 15 bases and V 5 bases, and 10 bases lay outside the gene matches. The CDR3 length is 12 residues. The chain's CDR3 is CASSDQWTRRFF. The DNA for the CDR3 is TGTGCCAGCAGTGATCAATGGACTAGGCGGTTCTTC. Filled out from reference TRBV28 and TRBJ2-1, the complete variable domain reads DVKVTQSSRYLVKRTGEKVFLECVQDMDHENMFWYRQDPGLGLRLIYFSYDVKMKEKGDIPEGYSVSREKKERFSLILESASTNQTSMYLCASSDQWTRRFFGPGTRLTVL.

This clonotype appeared many times. The chain recombines TRBV20-1 with TRBJ2-3; D is unresolved. The CDR3 runs 13 residues. The germline V and J ends were trimmed by 6 bases and 1 base, with 11 bases remaining between them. Germline CDR1 and CDR2: DFQATT and SNEGSKA (reference sequence). The CDR3, as DNA: TGCAGTGCCCGGACGGTGCGCACAGATACGCAGTATTTT. Its translation is CSARTVRTDTQYF.

This clonotype came up many times. V and J are TRBV6-2 or TRBV6-3 and TRBJ2-7; TRBD2 aligns across 7 bases. CDR1 and CDR2 (germline): MNHEY, SVGEGT. CDR3 size: 14 residues. V shed 2 bases, J shed 3 bases, and the junction held 4 bases outside the gene matches. The CDR3 loop is CASSYPGGRYEQYF. The CDR3, as DNA: TGTGCCAGCAGTTACCCGGGAGGACGCTACGAGCAGTACTTC.

This clonotype was recorded a few times. The chain combines TRBV29-1 with TRBJ2-3; D is unclear. V was pared by 1 base and J by 1 base, with 6 bases between. This CDR3 is built from 13 residues. Per the germline V gene, CDR1 is SQVTM and CDR2 is ANQGSEA. CDR3 region: CSVEGVGTDTQYF. DNA of the CDR3: TGCAGCGTTGAAGGGGTCGGCACAGATACGCAGTATTTT.

This clonotype occurred many times. This chain uses TRBV29-1 with TRBJ2-5; D possibly corresponds to TRBD1 (5 bases). The CDR3 extends over 12 amino acids. Trimming stripped 7 bases from V and 5 bases from J, with 14 bases between. Germline CDR1 SQVTM, CDR2 ANQGSEA. The CDR3 DNA follows: TGCAGCGATAGGGGTAGCCAGGAGACCCAGTACTTC. Its protein is CSDRGSQETQYF. The full variable domain, rest sourced from reference TRBV29-1 and TRBJ2-5, is SAVISQKPSRDICQRGTSLTIQCQVDSQVTMMFWYRQQPGQSLTLIATANQGSEATYESGFVIDKFPISRPNLTFSTLTVSNMSPEDSSIYLCSDRGSQETQYFGPGTRLLVL.

This clonotype turned up a few times. This chain links TRBV7-3 with TRBJ1-1, with TRBD1 identical over 11 bases. Per the germline V gene, CDR1 is SGHTA and CDR2 is FQGTGA. The V and J ends lost 5 bases and 11 bases, in that order; junction bases with no gene match: 4. This CDR3 is 12 amino acids long. The CDR3 DNA follows: TGTGCCAGCAGCCTGGGACAGGGGGGCGCTTTCTTT. This codes for CASSLGQGGAFF.

In the case of this clonotype: Given a much more abundant clone one base away, this may be a read error. The V gene is TRBV20-1, the J gene TRBJ2-1; D is possibly TRBD2 (5 bases). CDR3 length: 17 residues. Per germline, CDR1 DFQATT and CDR2 SNEGSKA (reference sequence). The CDR3 spells CSTRGSPLLSSYNEQFF. CDR3 sequence (DNA): TGCAGTACTAGAGGATCCCCCCTACTAAGCTCCTACAATGAGCAGTTCTTC.

This clonotype has only a few counts. The rearrangement uses TRBV4-2 and TRBJ2-3; 7 bases line up with TRBD2. CDR1 is LGHNA and CDR2 is YNFKEQ in the germline V gene. V was clipped by 1 base and J by 6 bases; unmatched bases: 7. CDR3 length: 15 residues. The CDR3 spells CASSQAQRAGDTQYF. The CDR3, as DNA: TGTGCCAGCAGCCAAGCCCAGAGAGCGGGGGATACGCAGTATTTT.

The sample holds many counts of this clonotype. V gene TRBV15 combines with J gene TRBJ2-1; tentatively, D is TRBD1 (6 bases). Looked up from germline, CDR1 is LNHNV and CDR2 is YYDKDF (reference sequence). This CDR3 has 17 residues. V lost 3 bases and J lost 3, with 18 bases in between. The CDR3 DNA reads TGTGCCACCAGCAGTTCAGGACAGAGTTATTACTACAATGAGCAGTTCTTC. Its translation is CATSSSGQSYYYNEQFF.

Of note for this clonotype: Given a much more abundant clone one base away, this may be a read error. The V call is TRBV6-5, the J call TRBJ2-7, with D possibly TRBD2 on 6 matching bases. Germline CDR1 is MNHEY and CDR2 is SVGAGI. The CDR3 consists of 14 residues. CDR3 in DNA: TGTGCCAGCAGTCCCGGGACTGGAGCCTACGAGCTGTACTTC. It yields the protein CASSPGTGAYELYF.

This clonotype was seen repeatedly, ten times or more. This rearrangement joins TRBV4-2 to TRBJ2-7; D gene ambiguous. Germline assignment: CDR1 LGHNA and CDR2 YNFKEQ. Trimming cost V 1 base and J 2 bases, with 6 bases left between them. CDR3 length: 13 amino acids. CDR3 amino acids: CASSQAWTYEQYF. In nucleotides, the CDR3 is TGTGCCAGCAGCCAAGCCTGGACCTACGAGCAGTACTTC.

This clonotype was observed at least ten times. The chain is built from TRBV20-1 and TRBJ2-1, with 7 nucleotides matching TRBD2. With V trimmed by 3 bases and J by 3 bases, 11 bases remained unmatched. Looked up from germline, CDR1 is DFQATT and CDR2 is SNEGSKA (reference sequence). The CDR3 contains 16 residues. CDR3: CSASSIGLGDYNEQFF. As DNA, the CDR3 is TGCAGTGCTAGTAGTATCGGACTAGGAGACTACAATGAGCAGTTCTTC.

The sample holds many counts of this clonotype. The gene calls are TRBV21-1 and TRBJ2-1; the table's D call of TRBD2 was not tested on the DNA. TRBV21-1 is classified as a pseudogene. The length of the CDR3 is 16 residues. CDR3 in amino acids: CASSKRLAGGFNEQFF. The CDR3 coding sequence is TGTGCCAGCAGCAAAAGACTAGCGGGAGGTTTCAATGAGCAGTTCTTC.